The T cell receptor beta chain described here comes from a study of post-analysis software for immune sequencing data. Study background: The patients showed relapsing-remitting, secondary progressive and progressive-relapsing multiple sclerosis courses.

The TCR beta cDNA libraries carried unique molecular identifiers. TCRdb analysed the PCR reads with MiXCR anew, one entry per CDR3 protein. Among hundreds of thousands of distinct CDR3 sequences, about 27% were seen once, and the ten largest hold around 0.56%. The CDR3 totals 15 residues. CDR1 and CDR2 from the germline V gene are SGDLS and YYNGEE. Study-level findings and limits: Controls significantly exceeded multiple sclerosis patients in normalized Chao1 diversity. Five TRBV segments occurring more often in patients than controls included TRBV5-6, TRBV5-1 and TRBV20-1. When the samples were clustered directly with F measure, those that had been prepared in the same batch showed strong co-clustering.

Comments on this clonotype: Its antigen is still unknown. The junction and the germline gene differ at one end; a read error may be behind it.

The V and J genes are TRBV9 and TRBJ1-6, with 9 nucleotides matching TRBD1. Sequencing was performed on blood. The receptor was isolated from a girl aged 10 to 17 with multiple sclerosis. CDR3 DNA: TGTGCCAGCAGCCTCCAGGACAGGGGAAGTTCACCCCCCCACTTT. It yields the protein CASSLQDRGSSPPHF.